This TCR beta chain was captured by sequencing in a study of graft-versus-host responses after intestinal transplantation. The protocol was immunoSEQ multiplex PCR, while the TCRdb copy is restricted to in-frame clones and leaves out a portion. The sample carries over 10,000 clones, more than 85% recorded once. In germline, CDR1 is LNHDA, CDR2 SQIVND (reference sequence). V lost 5 bases and J 3 bases, leaving 4 bases between the germline ends. The CDR3 consists of 11 residues. The receptor's source is a human patient who received an intestinal transplant, so some T cells may come from the graft donor. The genes are TRBV19 and TRBJ1-2, with D unresolved. The sample was PBMCs, taken roughly 1,100 days after intestinal transplantation. The CDR3 region is CASSVYYGYTF. The CDR3, as DNA: TGTGCCAGTAGTGTTTACTATGGCTACACCTTC.